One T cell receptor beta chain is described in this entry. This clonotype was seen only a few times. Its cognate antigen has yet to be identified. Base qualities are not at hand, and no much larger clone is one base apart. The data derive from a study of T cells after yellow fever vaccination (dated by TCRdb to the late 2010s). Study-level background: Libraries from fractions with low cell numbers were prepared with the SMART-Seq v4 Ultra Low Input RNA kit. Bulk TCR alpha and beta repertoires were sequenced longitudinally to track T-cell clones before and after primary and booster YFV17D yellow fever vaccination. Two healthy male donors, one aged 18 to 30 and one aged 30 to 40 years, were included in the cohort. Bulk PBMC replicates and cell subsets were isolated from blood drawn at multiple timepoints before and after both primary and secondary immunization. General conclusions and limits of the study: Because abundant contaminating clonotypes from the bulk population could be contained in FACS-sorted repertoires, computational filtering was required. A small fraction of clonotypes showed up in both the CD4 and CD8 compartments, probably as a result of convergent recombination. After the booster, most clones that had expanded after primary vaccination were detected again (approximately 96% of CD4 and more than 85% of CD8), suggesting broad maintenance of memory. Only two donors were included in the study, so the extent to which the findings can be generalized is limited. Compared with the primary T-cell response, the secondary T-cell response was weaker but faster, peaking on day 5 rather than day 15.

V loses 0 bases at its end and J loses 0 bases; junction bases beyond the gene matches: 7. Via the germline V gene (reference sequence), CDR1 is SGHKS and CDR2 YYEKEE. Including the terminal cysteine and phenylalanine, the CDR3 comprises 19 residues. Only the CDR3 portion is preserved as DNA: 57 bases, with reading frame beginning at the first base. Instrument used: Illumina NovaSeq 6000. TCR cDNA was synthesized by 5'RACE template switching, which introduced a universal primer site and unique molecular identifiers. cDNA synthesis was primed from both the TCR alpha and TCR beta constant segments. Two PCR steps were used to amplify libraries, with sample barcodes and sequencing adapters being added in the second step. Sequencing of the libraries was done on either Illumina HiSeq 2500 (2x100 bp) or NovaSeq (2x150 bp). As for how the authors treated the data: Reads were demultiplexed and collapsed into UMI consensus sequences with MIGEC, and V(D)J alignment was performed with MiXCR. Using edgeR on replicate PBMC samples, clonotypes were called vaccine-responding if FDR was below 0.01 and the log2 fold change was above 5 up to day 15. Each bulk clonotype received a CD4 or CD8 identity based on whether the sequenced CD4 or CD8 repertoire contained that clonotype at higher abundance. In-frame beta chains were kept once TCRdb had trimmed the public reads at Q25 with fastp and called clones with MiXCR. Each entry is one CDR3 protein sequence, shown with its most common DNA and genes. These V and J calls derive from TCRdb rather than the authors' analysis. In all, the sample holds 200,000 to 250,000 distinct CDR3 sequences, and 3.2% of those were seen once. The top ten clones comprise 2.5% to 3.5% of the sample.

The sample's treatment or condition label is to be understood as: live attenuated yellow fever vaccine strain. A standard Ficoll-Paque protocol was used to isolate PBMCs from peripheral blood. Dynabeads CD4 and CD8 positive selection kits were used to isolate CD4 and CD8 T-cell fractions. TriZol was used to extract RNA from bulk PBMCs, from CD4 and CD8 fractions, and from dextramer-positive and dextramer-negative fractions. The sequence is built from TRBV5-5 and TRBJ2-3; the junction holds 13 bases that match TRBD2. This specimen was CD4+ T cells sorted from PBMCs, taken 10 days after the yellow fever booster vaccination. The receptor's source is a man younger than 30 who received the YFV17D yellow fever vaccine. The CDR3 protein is CASSLELAGGPASTDTQYF. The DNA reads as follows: TGTGCCAGCAGCTTGGAACTAGCGGGGGGGCCCGCTAGCACAGATACGCAGTATTTT.